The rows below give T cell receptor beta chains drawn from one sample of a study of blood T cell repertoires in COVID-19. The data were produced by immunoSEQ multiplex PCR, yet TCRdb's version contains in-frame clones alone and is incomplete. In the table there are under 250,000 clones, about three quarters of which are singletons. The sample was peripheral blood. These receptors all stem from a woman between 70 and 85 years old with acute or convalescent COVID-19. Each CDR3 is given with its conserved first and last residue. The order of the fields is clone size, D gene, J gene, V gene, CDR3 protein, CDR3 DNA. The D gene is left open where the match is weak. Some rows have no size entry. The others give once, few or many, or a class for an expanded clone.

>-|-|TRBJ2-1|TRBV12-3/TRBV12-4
CASTTDSDEQFF
TGTGCCAGCACTACAGACAGTGATGAGCAGTTCTTC
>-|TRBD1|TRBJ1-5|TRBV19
CASSAGTGGTQPQHF
TGTGCCAGTAGCGCCGGGACAGGGGGCACCCAGCCCCAGCATTTT
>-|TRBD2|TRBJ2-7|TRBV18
CASSPRLAGAEQYF
TGTGCCAGCTCACCCCGACTAGCGGGAGCCGAGCAGTACTTC
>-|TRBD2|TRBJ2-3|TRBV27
CASSSVPTSGSTDTQYF
TGTGCCAGCAGTTCCGTCCCGACTAGCGGGAGTACAGATACGCAGTATTTT
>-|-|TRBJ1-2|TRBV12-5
CASGPHERVRDYGYTF
TGTGCTAGTGGCCCCCACGAACGGGTGAGGGACTATGGCTACACCTTC
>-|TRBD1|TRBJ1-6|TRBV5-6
CASSFAGTGFVSPLHF
TGTGCCAGCAGCTTCGCCGGGACAGGGTTTGTGTCACCCCTCCACTTT
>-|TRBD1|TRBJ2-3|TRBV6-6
CASSSGQTTRTDTQYF
TGTGCCAGCAGTTCGGGACAGACGACGCGGACAGATACGCAGTATTTT
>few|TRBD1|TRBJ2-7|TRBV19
CASSMGTGKLGSYEQYF
TGTGCCAGTAGTATGGGGACAGGGAAGTTGGGCTCCTACGAGCAGTACTTC
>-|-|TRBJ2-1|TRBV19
CAIPPLRGDNEQFF
TGTGCCATTCCACCCCTACGGGGAGACAATGAGCAGTTCTTC
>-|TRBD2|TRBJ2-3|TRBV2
CASSSPSGSQGDTQYF
TGTGCCAGCAGCTCTCCTAGCGGGAGTCAGGGAGATACGCAGTATTTT
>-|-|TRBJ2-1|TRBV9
CASSVAYNEQFF
TGTGCCAGCAGCGTGGCTTACAATGAGCAGTTCTTC
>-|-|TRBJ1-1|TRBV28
CASSPRELGAFF
TGTGCCAGCAGTCCCCGGGAGCTGGGAGCTTTCTTT
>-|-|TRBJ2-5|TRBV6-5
CASMQWGGAMLRYF
TGTGCCAGCATGCAATGGGGGGGCGCGATGTTGCGGTACTTC
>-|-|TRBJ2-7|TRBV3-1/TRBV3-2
CASSQTPTVYEQYF
TGTGCCAGCAGCCAGACACCCACGGTCTACGAGCAGTACTTC
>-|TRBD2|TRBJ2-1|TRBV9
CASSVAGLAGGINEQFF
TGTGCCAGCAGCGTAGCGGGACTAGCGGGAGGTATTAATGAGCAGTTCTTC
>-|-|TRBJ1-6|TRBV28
CASATYNSPLHF
TGTGCCAGCGCGACATATAATTCACCCCTCCACTTT
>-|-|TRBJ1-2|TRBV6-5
CASSYSTEGYGYTF
TGTGCCAGCAGTTACTCAACGGAGGGCTATGGCTACACCTTC
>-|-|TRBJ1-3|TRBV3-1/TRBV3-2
CASSQEAVSGNTIYF
TGTGCCAGCAGCCAAGAGGCGGTCTCTGGAAACACCATATATTTT
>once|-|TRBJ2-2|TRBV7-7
CASSPRSAPNTGELFF
TGTGCCAGCAGCCCTCGGTCCGCCCCGAACACCGGGGAGCTGTTTTTT
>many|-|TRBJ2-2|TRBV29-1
CSAQGYTGELFF
TGCAGCGCTCAGGGGTACACCGGGGAGCTGTTTTTT
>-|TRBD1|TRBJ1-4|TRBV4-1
CASSPKAGQDNEKLFF
TGCGCCAGCAGCCCTAAGGCGGGACAGGACAATGAAAAACTGTTTTTT
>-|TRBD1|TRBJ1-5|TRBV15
CATSSGTGSNQPQHF
TGTGCCACCAGCAGCGGGACAGGGAGCAATCAGCCCCAGCATTTT
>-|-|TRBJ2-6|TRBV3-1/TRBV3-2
CASSGPLSGANVLTF
TGTGCCAGCAGTGGCCCGCTCTCTGGGGCCAACGTCCTGACTTTC
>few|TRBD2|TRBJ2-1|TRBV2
CASKTGTSVYNEQFF
TGTGCCAGCAAGACCGGGACTAGCGTATACAATGAGCAGTTCTTC
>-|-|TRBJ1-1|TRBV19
CASSIEGENTEAFF
TGTGCCAGTAGTATAGAAGGGGAGAACACTGAAGCTTTCTTT